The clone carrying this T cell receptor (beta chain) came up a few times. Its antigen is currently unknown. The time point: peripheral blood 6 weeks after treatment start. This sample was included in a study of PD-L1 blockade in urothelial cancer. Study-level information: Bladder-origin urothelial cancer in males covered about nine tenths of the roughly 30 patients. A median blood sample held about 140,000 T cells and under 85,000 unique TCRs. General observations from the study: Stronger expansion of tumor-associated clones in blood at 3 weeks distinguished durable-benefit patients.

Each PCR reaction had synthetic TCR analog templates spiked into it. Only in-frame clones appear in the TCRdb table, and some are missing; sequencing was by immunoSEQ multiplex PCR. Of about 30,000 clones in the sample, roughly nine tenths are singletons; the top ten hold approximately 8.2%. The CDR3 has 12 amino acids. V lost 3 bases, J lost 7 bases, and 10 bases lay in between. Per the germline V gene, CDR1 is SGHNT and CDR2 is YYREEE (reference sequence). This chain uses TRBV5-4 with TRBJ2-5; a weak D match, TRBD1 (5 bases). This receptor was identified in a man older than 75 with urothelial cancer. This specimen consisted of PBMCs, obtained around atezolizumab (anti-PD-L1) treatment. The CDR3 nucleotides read TGTGCCAGCAGCTCACCGGACACGACCCAGTACTTC. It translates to CASSSPDTTQYF.